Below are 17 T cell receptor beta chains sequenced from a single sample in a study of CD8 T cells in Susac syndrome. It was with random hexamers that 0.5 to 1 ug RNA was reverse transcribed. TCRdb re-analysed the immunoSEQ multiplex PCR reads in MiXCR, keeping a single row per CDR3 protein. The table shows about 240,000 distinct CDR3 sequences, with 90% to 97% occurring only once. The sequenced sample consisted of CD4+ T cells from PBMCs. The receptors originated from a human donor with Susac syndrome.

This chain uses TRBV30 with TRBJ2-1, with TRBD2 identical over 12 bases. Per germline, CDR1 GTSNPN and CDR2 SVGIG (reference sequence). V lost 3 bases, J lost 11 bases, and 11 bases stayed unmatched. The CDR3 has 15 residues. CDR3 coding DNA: TGTGCCTGGAGGGGAAAAGGACTAGCGGGAACGAAGCAGTTCTTC. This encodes CAWRGKGLAGTKQFF.

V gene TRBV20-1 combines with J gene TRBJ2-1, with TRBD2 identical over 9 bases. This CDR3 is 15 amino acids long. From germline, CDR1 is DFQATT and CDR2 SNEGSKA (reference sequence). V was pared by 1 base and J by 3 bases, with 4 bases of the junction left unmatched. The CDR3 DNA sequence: TGCAGTGCTAGAGGGGAAGCGGGGGGCTACAATGAGCAGTTCTTC. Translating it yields CSARGEAGGYNEQFF.

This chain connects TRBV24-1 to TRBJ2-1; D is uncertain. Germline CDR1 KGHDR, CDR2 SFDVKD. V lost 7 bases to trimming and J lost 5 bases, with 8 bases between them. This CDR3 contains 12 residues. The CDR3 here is CATSPWNNEQFF. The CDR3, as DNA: TGTGCCACCAGCCCTTGGAACAATGAGCAGTTCTTC.

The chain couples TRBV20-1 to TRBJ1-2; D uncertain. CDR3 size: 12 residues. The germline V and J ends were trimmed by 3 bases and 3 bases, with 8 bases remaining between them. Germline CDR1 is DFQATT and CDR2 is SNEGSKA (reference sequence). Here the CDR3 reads CSASGVYYGYTF. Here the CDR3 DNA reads TGCAGTGCTAGTGGGGTTTACTATGGCTACACCTTC.

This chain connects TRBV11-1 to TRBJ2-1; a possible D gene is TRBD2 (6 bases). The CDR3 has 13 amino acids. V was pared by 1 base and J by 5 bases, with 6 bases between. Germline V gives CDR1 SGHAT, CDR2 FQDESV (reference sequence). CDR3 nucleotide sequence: TGTGCCAGCAGCTTAGGGGAGGACAATGAGCAGTTCTTC. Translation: CASSLGEDNEQFF.

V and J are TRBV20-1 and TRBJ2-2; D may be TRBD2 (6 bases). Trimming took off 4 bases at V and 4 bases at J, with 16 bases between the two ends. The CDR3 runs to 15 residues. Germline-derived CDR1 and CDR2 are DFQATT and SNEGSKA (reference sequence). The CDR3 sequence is CSAKVSRGATGELFF. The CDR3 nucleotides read TGCAGTGCTAAAGTATCCCGCGGGGCCACCGGGGAGCTGTTTTTT.

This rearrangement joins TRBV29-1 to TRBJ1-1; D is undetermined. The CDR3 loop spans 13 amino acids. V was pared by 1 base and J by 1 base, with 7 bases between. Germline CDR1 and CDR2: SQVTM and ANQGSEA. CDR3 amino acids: CSVEGRRNTEAFF. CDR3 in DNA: TGCAGCGTTGAAGGGCGCAGGAACACTGAAGCTTTCTTT.

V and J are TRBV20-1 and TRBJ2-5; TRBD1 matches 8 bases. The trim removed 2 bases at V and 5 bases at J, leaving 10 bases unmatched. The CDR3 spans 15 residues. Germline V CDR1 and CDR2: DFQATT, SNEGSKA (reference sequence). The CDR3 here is CSARRSGRGHETQYF. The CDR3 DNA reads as TGCAGTGCTAGACGATCGGGCAGGGGGCATGAGACCCAGTACTTC.

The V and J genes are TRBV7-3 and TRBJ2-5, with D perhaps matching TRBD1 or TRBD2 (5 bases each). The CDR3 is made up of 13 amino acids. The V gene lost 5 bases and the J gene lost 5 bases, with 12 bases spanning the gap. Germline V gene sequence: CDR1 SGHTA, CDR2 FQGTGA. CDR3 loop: CASSGVRGETQYF. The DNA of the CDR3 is TGTGCCAGCAGCGGGGTGAGGGGTGAGACCCAGTACTTC. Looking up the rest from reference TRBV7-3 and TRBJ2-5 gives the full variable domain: GAGVSQTPSNKVTEKGKYVELRCDPISGHTALYWYRQSLGQGPEFLIYFQGTGAADDSGLPNDRFFAVRPEGSVSTLKIQRTERGDSAVYLCASSGVRGETQYFGPGTRLLVL.

In DNA, the CDR3 is TGTGCCATCATGCGGGGAGGGGGCAATGAGCAGTTCTTC. Its protein product is CAIMRGGGNEQFF. The chain links TRBV10-3 to TRBJ2-1, with a possible D match to TRBD2 (7 bases). Trimming left V 7 bases short and J 6 bases short, with 13 bases between. The CDR3 length is 13 residues. Per germline, CDR1 ENHRY and CDR2 SYGVKD.

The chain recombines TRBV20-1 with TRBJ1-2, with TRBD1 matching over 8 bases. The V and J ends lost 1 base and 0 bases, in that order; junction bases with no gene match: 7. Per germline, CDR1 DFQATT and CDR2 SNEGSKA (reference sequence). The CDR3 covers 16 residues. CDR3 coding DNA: TGCAGTGCTAGAGTGAGACAGGGGCTTACTAACTATGGCTACACCTTC. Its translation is CSARVRQGLTNYGYTF.

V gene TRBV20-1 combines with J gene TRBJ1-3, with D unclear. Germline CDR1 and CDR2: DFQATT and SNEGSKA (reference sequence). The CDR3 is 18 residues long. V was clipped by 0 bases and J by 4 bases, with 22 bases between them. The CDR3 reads CSARDSRMGGMEGNTIYF. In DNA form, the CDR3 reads TGCAGTGCTAGAGATTCCCGAATGGGCGGGATGGAGGGAAACACCATATATTTT.

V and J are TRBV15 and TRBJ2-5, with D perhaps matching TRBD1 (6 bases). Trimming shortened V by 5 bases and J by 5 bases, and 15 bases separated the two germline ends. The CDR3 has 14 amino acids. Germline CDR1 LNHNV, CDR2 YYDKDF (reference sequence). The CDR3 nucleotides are TGTGCCACCAGCGGACTGCGACAGGAGGAGACCCAGTACTTC. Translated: CATSGLRQEETQYF.

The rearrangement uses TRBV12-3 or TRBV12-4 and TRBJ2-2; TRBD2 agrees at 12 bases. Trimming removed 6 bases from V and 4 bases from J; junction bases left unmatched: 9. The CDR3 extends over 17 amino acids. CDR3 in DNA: TGTGCCAGCAGAAGACTAGCGGGAGTTTTCGGCACCGGGGAGCTGTTTTTT. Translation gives CASRRLAGVFGTGELFF.

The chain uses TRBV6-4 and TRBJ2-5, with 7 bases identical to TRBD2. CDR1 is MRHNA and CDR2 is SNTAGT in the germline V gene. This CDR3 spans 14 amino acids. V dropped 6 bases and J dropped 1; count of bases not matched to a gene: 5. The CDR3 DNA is TGTGCCAGCAGACTAGCGCGTTTCCAAGAGACCCAGTACTTC. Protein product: CASRLARFQETQYF.

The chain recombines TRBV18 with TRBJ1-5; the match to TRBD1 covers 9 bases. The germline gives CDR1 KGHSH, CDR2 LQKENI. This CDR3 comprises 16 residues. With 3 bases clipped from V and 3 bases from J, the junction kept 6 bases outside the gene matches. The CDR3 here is CASSPRDRAVNQPQHF. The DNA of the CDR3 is TGTGCCAGCTCACCCCGGGACAGGGCAGTCAATCAGCCCCAGCATTTT.

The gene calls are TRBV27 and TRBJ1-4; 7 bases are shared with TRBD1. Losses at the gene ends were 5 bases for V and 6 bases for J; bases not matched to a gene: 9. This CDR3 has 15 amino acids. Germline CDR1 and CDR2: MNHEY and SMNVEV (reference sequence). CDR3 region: CASSEQRGQDEKLFF. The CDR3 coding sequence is TGTGCCAGCAGTGAACAGAGGGGGCAGGATGAAAAACTGTTTTTT.